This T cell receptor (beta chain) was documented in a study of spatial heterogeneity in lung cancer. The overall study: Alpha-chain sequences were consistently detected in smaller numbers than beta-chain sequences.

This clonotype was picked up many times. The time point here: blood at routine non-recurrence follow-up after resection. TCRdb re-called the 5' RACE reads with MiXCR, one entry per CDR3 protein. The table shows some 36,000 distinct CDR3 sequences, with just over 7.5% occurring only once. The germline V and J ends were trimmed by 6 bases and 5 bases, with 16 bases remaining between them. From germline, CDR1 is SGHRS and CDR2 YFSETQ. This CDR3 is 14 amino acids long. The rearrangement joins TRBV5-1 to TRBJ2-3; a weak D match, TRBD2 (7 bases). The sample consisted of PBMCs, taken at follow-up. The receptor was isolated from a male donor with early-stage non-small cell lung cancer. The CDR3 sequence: CASNLGGAGDTQYF. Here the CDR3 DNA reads TGCGCCAGCAATCTTGGGGGGGCCGGAGATACGCAGTATTTT.